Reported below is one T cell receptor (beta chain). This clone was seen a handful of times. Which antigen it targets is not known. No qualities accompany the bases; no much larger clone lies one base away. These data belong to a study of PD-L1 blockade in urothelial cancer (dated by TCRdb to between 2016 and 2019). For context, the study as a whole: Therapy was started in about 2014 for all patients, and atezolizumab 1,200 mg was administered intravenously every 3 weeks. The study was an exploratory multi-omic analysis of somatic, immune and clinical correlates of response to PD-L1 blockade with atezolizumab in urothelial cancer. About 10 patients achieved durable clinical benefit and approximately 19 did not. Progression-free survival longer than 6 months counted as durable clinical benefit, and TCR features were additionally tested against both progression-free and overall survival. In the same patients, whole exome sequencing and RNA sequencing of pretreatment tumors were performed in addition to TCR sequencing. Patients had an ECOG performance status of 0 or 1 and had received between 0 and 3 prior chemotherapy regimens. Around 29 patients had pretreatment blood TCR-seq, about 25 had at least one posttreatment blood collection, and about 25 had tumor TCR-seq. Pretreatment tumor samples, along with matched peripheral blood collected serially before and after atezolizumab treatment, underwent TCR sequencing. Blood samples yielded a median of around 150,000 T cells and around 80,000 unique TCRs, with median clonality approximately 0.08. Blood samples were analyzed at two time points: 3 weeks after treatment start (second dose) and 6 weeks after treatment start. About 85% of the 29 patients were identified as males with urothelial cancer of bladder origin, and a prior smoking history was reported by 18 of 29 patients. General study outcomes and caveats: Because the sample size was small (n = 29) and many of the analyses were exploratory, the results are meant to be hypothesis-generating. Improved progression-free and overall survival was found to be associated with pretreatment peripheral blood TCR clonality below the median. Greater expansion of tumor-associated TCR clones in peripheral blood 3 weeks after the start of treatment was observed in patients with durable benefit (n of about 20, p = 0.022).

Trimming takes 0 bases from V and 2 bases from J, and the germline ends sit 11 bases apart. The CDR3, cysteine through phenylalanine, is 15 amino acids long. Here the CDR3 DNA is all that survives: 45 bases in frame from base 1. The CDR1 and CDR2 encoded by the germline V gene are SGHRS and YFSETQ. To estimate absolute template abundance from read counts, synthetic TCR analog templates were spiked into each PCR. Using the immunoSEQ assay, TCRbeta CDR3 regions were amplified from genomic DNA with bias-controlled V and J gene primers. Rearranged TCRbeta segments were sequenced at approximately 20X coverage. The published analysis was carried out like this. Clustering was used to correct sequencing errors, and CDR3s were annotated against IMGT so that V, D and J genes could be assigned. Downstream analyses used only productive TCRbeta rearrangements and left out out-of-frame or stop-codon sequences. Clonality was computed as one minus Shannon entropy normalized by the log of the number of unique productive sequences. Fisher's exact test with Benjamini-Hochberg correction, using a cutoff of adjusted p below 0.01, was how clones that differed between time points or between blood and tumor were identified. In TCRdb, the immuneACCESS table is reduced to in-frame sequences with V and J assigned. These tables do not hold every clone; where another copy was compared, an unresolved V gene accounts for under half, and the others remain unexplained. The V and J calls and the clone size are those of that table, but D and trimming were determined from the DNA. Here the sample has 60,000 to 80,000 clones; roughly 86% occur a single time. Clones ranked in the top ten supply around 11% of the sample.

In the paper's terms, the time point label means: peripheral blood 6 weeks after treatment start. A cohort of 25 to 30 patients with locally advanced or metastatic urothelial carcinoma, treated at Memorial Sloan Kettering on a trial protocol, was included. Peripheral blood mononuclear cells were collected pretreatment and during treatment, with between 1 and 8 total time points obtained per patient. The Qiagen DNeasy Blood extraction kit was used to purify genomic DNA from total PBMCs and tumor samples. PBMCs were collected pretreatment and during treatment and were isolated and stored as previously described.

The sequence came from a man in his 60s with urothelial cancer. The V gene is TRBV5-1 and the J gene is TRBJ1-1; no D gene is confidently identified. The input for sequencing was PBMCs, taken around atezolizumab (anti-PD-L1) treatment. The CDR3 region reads CASSLGTLGNTEAFF. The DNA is TGCGCCAGCAGCTTGGGGACTCTAGGCAACACTGAAGCTTTCTTT. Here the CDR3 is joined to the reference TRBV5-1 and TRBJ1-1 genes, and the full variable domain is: KAGVTQTPRYLIKTRGQQVTLSCSPISGHRSVSWYQQTPGQGLQFLFEYFSETQRNKGNFPGRFSGRQFSNSRSEMNVSTLELGDSALYLCASSLGTLGNTEAFFGQGTRLTVV.